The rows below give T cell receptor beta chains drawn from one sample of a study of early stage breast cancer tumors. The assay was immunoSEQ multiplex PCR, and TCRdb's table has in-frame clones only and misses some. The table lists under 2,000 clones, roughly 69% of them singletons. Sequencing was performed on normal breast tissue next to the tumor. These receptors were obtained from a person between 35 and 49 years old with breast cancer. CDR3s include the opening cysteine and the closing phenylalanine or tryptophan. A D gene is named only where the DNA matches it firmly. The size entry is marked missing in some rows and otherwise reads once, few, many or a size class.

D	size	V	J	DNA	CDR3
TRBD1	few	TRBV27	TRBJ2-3	TGTGCCAGCAATTCTCTCCAGGGGGCGAATACGCAGTATTTT	CASNSLQGANTQYF
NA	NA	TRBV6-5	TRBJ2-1	TGTGCCAGCAGACACGACTACAATGAGCAGTTCTTC	CASRHDYNEQFF
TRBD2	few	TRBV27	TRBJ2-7	TGTGCCAGCAGTCCAGCGGGAGGGCCGCGCGAGCAGTACTTC	CASSPAGGPREQYF
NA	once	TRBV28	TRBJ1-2	TGTGCCAGCAGTCCCAACAGGATTGGCTACACCTTC	CASSPNRIGYTF
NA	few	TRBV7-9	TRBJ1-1	TGTGCCAGCACTGTATCGGTGGGGGGCACTGAAGCTTTCTTT	CASTVSVGGTEAFF
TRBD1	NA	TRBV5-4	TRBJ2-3	TGTGCCAGCACAGGGGGTGGCGCAGATACGCAGTATTTT	CASTGGGADTQYF
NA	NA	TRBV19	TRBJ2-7	TGTGCCAGTAGTAAGGGTTGGATCTCCTACGAGCAGTACTTC	CASSKGWISYEQYF
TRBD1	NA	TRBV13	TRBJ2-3	TGTGCCAGCAGCTTAACAGGGGTCCCGACAGATACGCAGTATTTT	CASSLTGVPTDTQYF
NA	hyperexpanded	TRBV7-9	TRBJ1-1	TGTGCCAGCAGCCTGGGGTGGCTAAGGACCACTGAAGCTTTCTTT	CASSLGWLRTTEAFF
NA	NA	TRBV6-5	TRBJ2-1	TGTGCCAGCAGTTACTCGACGGCTCCCAATGAGCAGTTCTTC	CASSYSTAPNEQFF
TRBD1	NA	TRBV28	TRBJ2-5	TGTGCCAGCAGTTCCCAGGGGGCGGGGTCCGGGACCCAGTACTTC	CASSSQGAGSGTQYF
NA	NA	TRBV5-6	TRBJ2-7	TGTGCCAGCAGCTCCTGGAACAGTCCCTACGAGCAGTACTTC	CASSSWNSPYEQYF
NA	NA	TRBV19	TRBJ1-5	TGTGCCAGTAGTATTAAGGATATCGGCTACAATCAGCCCCAGCATTTT	CASSIKDIGYNQPQHF
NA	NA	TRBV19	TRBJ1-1	TGTGCCAGTCTACAGGGTAACACTGAAGCTTTCTTT	CASLQGNTEAFF